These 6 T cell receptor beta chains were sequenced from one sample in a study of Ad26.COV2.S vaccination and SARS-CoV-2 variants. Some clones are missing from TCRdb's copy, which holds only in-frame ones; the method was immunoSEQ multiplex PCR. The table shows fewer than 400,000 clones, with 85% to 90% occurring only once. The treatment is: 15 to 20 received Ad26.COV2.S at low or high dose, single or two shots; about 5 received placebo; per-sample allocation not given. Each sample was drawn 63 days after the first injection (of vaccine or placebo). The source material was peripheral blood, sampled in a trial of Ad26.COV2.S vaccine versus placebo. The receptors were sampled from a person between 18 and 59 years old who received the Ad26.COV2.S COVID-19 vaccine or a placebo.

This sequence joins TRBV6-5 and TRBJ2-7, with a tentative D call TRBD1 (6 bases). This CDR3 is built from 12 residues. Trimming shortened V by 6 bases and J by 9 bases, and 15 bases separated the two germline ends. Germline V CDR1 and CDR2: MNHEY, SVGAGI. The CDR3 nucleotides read TGTGCCAGCAGCCAAACAGGGCTTTGGCAGTACTTC. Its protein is CASSQTGLWQYF.

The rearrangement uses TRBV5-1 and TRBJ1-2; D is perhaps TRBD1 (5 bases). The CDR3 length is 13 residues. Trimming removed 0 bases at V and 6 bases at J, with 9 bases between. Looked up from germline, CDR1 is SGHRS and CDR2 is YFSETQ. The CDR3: CASSLDRNNGYTF. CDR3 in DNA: TGCGCCAGCAGCTTGGACAGGAATAATGGCTACACCTTC.

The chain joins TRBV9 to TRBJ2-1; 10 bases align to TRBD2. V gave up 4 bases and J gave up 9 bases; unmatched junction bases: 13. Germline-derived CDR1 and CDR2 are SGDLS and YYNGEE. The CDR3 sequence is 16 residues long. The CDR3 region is CASSPGGTSVSFEQFF. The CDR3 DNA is TGTGCCAGCAGCCCTGGAGGGACTAGCGTCTCATTTGAGCAGTTCTTC.

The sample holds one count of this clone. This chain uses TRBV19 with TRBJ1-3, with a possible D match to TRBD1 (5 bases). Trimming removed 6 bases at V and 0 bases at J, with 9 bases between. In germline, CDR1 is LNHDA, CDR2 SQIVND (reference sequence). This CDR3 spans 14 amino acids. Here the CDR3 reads CASSGGASGNTIYF. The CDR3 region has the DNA TGTGCCAGTAGCGGGGGTGCCTCTGGAAACACCATATATTTT.

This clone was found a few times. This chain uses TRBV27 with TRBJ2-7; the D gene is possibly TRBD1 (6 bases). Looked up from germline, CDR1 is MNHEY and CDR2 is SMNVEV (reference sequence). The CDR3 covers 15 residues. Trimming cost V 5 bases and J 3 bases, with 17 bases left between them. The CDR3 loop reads CASSPRTDFIYEQYF. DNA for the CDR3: TGTGCCAGCAGTCCAAGGACAGATTTTATCTACGAGCAGTACTTC.

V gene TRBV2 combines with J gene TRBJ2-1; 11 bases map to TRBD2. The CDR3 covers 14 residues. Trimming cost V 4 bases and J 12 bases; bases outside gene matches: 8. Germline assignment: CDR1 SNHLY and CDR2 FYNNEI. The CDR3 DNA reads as TGTGCCAGCAGTGTATTACTAGCGGGGGCCGGGCAGTTCTTC. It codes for CASSVLLAGAGQFF.